Shown below are 29 T cell receptor beta chains from a single sample sequenced in a study of T cell responses to AZD1222 COVID-19 vaccine. This table comes from immunoSEQ multiplex PCR, and its TCRdb copy is limited to in-frame clones, with some not included. The sample lists under 200,000 clones, 90% occurring once. The sequences come from peripheral blood, collected on day 0 of AZD1222 vaccination. The receptors here all came from an adult in good health.

This chain links TRBV11-3 with TRBJ2-5, with 9 bases lining up with TRBD1. Germline trimming cut 2 bases from V and 3 bases from J; bases unmatched to any gene: 1. The CDR3 sequence is 14 residues long. CDR1 SGHNT and CDR2 YENEEA come from the germline V gene. The CDR3 region has the DNA TGTGCCAGCAGCTTAAGACAGGGGGAAGAGACCCAGTACTTC. This codes for CASSLRQGEETQYF.

The rearrangement joins TRBV5-1 to TRBJ2-7; D unclear. V shed 1 base and J shed 3 bases, with 8 bases lying between them. The CDR3 length is 13 residues. Per the germline V gene, CDR1 is SGHRS and CDR2 is YFSETQ. The CDR3 bases are TGCGCCAGCAGCTTGAACGGCCTCTACGAGCAGTACTTC. This codes for CASSLNGLYEQYF.

This clone was seen once. The V and J genes are TRBV5-1 and TRBJ2-7; maybe TRBD1 (6 bases). CDR3 length: 16 amino acids. The V end lost 5 bases, the J end lost 2 bases, and 20 bases lay between the germline ends. Germline loops: CDR1 SGHRS, CDR2 YFSETQ. In DNA, the CDR3 is TGCGCCAGCAGTATGACAGGCCATAAATCGACCTACGAGCAGTACTTC. Translation gives CASSMTGHKSTYEQYF.

This chain connects TRBV5-1 to TRBJ1-4, with D perhaps TRBD1 (5 bases). Trimming shortened V by 3 bases and J by 2 bases, and 14 bases separated the two germline ends. The germline CDR1 and CDR2 sequences are SGHRS and YFSETQ. There are 16 residues in the CDR3. Here the CDR3 reads CASSSSQGVTNEKLFF. In nucleotides, the CDR3 is TGCGCCAGCAGCTCCTCGCAGGGAGTTACTAATGAAAAACTGTTTTTT.

The rearrangement uses TRBV27 and TRBJ1-2; 9 nucleotides align to TRBD1. Per germline, CDR1 MNHEY and CDR2 SMNVEV (reference sequence). The junction had 7 bases not matched to a gene; V was cut back by 2 bases and J by 6 bases. This CDR3 has 15 amino acids. CDR3 sequence (DNA): TGTGCCAGCAGTTTAAAAGGGACAGGGCAACATGGCTACACCTTC. Translated, it gives CASSLKGTGQHGYTF.

The rearrangement links TRBV2 to TRBJ1-1; D remains unclear. The germline CDR1 and CDR2 sequences are SNHLY and FYNNEI. V gave up 3 bases and J gave up 2 bases, with 13 bases separating them. The CDR3 totals 15 residues. The CDR3 region has the DNA TGTGCCAGCAGTGATCAGGAGGGAAGTAACACTGAAGCTTTCTTT. Its translation is CASSDQEGSNTEAFF.

The V call is TRBV28, the J call TRBJ1-5; 7 nucleotides align to TRBD1. V dropped 6 bases and J dropped 5; count of bases not matched to a gene: 7. The CDR3 covers 14 residues. The germline gives CDR1 MDHEN, CDR2 SYDVKM. The CDR3 spells CASSKQGPDQPQHF. CDR3 sequence (DNA): TGTGCCAGCAGCAAACAGGGGCCCGATCAGCCCCAGCATTTT.

There are a few counts of this clone. The V call is TRBV2, the J call TRBJ1-6; no definite D call. The CDR3 contains 14 residues. The germline V and J ends were trimmed by 10 bases and 6 bases, with 16 bases remaining between them. The germline V gene has CDR1 SNHLY and CDR2 FYNNEI. The CDR3 sequence: CATLAEKVNSPLHF. CDR3 nucleotides: TGTGCCACCTTGGCGGAAAAAGTTAATTCACCCCTCCACTTT.

The chain combines TRBV19 with TRBJ1-6, with a tentative D call TRBD1 (5 bases). This CDR3 has 15 amino acids. V lost 7 bases and J 3 bases, leaving 13 bases between the germline ends. Germline V gives CDR1 LNHDA, CDR2 SQIVND (reference sequence). DNA for the CDR3: TGTGCCAGTAAAGGGGAGACCGTCTATAATTCACCCCTCCACTTT. Protein product: CASKGETVYNSPLHF. The whole variable domain, remainder taken from reference TRBV19 and TRBJ1-6, is DGGITQSPKYLFRKEGQNVTLSCEQNLNHDAMYWYRQDPGQGLRLIYYSQIVNDFQKGDIAEGYSVSREKKESFPLTVTSAQKNPTAFYLCASKGETVYNSPLHFGNGTRLTVT.

This chain joins TRBV5-6 and TRBJ1-2; D is uncertain. The V gene lost 0 bases and the J gene lost 1 base, with 4 bases spanning the gap. The CDR3 length is 13 residues. Per germline, CDR1 SGHDT and CDR2 YYEEEE. The CDR3 nucleotides read TGTGCCAGCAGCTTGGACAGTAACTATGGCTACACCTTC. This encodes CASSLDSNYGYTF.

The chain links TRBV7-2 to TRBJ2-7; D is unclear. V gave up 3 bases and J gave up 6 bases, with 15 bases separating them. The CDR3 length is 14 residues. The germline V gene has CDR1 SGHTA and CDR2 FQGNSA. The CDR3 region is CASSLDGSLFEQYF. CDR3 DNA: TGTGCCAGCAGCTTGGATGGCAGCCTATTCGAGCAGTACTTC. The variable domain in full, completed from reference TRBV7-2 and TRBJ2-7, reads GAGVSQSPSNKVTEKGKDVELRCDPISGHTALYWYRQSLGQGLEFLIYFQGNSAPDKSGLPSDRFSAERTGGSVSTLTIQRTQQEDSAVYLCASSLDGSLFEQYFGPGTRLTVT.

The chain employs TRBV7-9 and TRBJ1-5, with a tentative D call TRBD1 (6 bases). In germline, CDR1 is SEHNR, CDR2 FQNEAQ (reference sequence). V lost 1 base, J lost 6 bases, and 22 bases lay in between. This CDR3 is 18 amino acids long. The CDR3 nucleotides read TGTGCCAGCAGCTTAGGGGAGAACAGGGACCCAGGGTTTCAGCCCCAGCATTTT. Encoded protein: CASSLGENRDPGFQPQHF.

The V and J genes are TRBV18 and TRBJ1-3, with D unclear. The CDR3 length is 15 residues. Trimming removed 10 bases at V and 0 bases at J, with 16 bases between. CDR1 and CDR2 (germline): KGHSH, LQKENI. CDR3 region: CATLERIDSGNTIYF. The DNA for the CDR3 is TGTGCCACTCTGGAGCGGATTGACTCTGGAAACACCATATATTTT.

A few counts support this clone. This chain links TRBV27 with TRBJ1-2; no reliable D call. V was shortened by 3 bases and J by 1 base, with 9 bases between the two germline ends. Germline V gene lookup returns CDR1 MNHEY and CDR2 SMNVEV (reference sequence). CDR3 length: 14 amino acids. Here the CDR3 reads CASSFSGYNYGYTF. The CDR3 region has the DNA TGTGCCAGCAGTTTCAGTGGTTATAACTATGGCTACACCTTC.

This clone was seen a single time. The rearrangement links TRBV5-1 to TRBJ2-7, with D perhaps assigned TRBD1 or TRBD2 (5 bases each). Germline V gene sequence: CDR1 SGHRS, CDR2 YFSETQ. The germline V and J ends were trimmed by 0 bases and 2 bases, with 12 bases remaining between them. This CDR3 has 15 amino acids. In nucleotides, the CDR3 is TGCGCCAGCAGCTTGGTGGCAGGGACCCCCTACGAGCAGTACTTC. The encoded protein is CASSLVAGTPYEQYF.

This chain links TRBV6-5 with TRBJ2-7, with TRBD1 as a possible D gene (6 bases). The CDR3 loop spans 11 amino acids. Trimming took 8 bases from V and 3 from J, leaving 8 bases between them. Germline V CDR1 and CDR2: MNHEY, SVGAGI. The CDR3 coding sequence is TGTGCCAGCCTGGACAGCTACGAGCAGTACTTC. It translates to CASLDSYEQYF.

The CDR3 coding sequence is TGTGCCAGCAGCAAAGTAGGAGAGGGACATGTAGACAGGCAGCCCCAGCATTTT. Translating it yields CASSKVGEGHVDRQPQHF. The rearrangement uses TRBV21-1 and TRBJ1-5; the table names TRBD1, a call not compared with the DNA. TRBV21-1 is classified as a pseudogene. CDR3 size: 18 residues.

The chain is built from TRBV2 and TRBJ2-7; D uncertain. The CDR3 runs to 11 residues. Germline CDR1 and CDR2: SNHLY and FYNNEI. V was clipped by 6 bases and J by 3 bases, with 6 bases between them. The CDR3 bases are TGTGCCAGCAGCTCTATCTACGAGCAGTACTTC. This translates into CASSSIYEQYF.

CDR3 in amino acids: CASSYQGAYTEAFF. The CDR3 nucleotides are TGTGCCAGCAGCTATCAGGGGGCTTACACTGAAGCTTTCTTT. The rearrangement links TRBV27 to TRBJ1-1; the match to TRBD1 covers 8 bases. The germline CDR1 and CDR2 sequences are MNHEY and SMNVEV (reference sequence). CDR3 size: 14 residues. Losses at the gene ends were 6 bases for V and 3 bases for J; bases not matched to a gene: 6.

This clone was seen only once. The chain couples TRBV7-2 to TRBJ2-7; maybe TRBD1 (5 bases). The CDR3 spans 15 residues. Germline CDR1 and CDR2: SGHTA and FQGNSA. Between the trimmed V and J ends, which lost 7 bases and 6 bases, there was a span of 22 bases. The CDR3 region has the DNA TGTGCCAGCACTGGGGCTCATTACCCCCACACCGAGCAGTACTTC. Encoded protein: CASTGAHYPHTEQYF.

This sequence joins TRBV4-3 and TRBJ2-7; 7 bases are shared with TRBD2. The length of the CDR3 is 16 residues. V lost 1 base and J lost 5; bases outside the gene matches: 11. Germline V CDR1 and CDR2: LGHNA, YSLEER. CDR3 DNA sequence: TGCGCCAGCAGCCAAGGTTGGGGGAGGGGAGGGGACGAGCAGTACTTC. Translated: CASSQGWGRGGDEQYF.

V gene TRBV6-5 combines with J gene TRBJ1-1; a weak D match, TRBD1 (5 bases). Germline V gene sequence: CDR1 MNHEY, CDR2 SVGAGI. The CDR3 is 15 residues long. Trimming stripped 4 bases from V and 0 bases from J, with 12 bases between. CDR3 sequence (DNA): TGTGCCAGCAGTTCCGGAGGACACTTGAACACTGAAGCTTTCTTT. Protein: CASSSGGHLNTEAFF.

This clone was seen once. The same CDR3 also results from other DNA sequences found in this sample. This chain connects TRBV19 to TRBJ1-5; no clear D gene. The CDR3 is 13 residues long. The V end was cut by 3 bases, the J end by 4 bases, with 7 bases between. Germline V CDR1 and CDR2: LNHDA, SQIVND (reference sequence). The CDR3 DNA follows: TGTGCCAGTAGTATTCGGTTGAATCAGCCCCAGCATTTT. Its protein product is CASSIRLNQPQHF.

The chain combines TRBV7-2 with TRBJ2-2, with 9 bases identical to TRBD1. The V segment lost 1 base and the J segment 7 bases; nucleotides outside the gene matches: 7. This CDR3 comprises 16 residues. Looked up from germline, CDR1 is SGHTA and CDR2 is FQGNSA. The CDR3 DNA reads as TGTGCCAGCAGCTTAGATTCACAGGGGGCAGGCGGGGAGCTGTTTTTT. Its protein product is CASSLDSQGAGGELFF.

The V call is TRBV28, the J call TRBJ1-5; D possibly corresponds to TRBD1 (5 bases). The V gene lost 2 bases and the J gene lost 5 bases, with 13 bases spanning the gap. This CDR3 contains 15 residues. CDR1 is MDHEN, CDR2 SYDVKM, per germline. CDR3: CASSLGAALHQPQHF. The CDR3 bases are TGTGCCAGCAGTTTAGGGGCAGCTTTACATCAGCCCCAGCATTTT.

This rearrangement joins TRBV5-1 to TRBJ2-1; D possibly matches TRBD1 or TRBD2 (5 bases each). CDR3 length: 16 residues. Germline values: CDR1 SGHRS, CDR2 YFSETQ. The V end was cut by 5 bases, the J end by 6 bases, with 21 bases between. The CDR3 is CASRPFRLGASNEQFF. In nucleotides, the CDR3 is TGCGCCAGCAGACCCTTCCGGCTCGGGGCAAGCAATGAGCAGTTCTTC.

This chain links TRBV4-1 with TRBJ2-6; D is uncertain. Germline V gene sequence: CDR1 MGHRA, CDR2 YSYEKL. Between the trimmed V and J ends, which lost 1 base and 1 base, there was a span of 5 bases. The length of the CDR3 is 15 residues. The CDR3 DNA sequence: TGCGCCAGCAGCCAAGGCCAGTCTGGGGCCAACGTCCTGACTTTC. Amino acids: CASSQGQSGANVLTF.

The chain couples TRBV6-5 to TRBJ2-7; the D is unclear. Trimming removed 6 bases from V and 0 bases from J, with 12 bases in between. This CDR3 comprises 14 residues. CDR1 MNHEY and CDR2 SVGAGI come from the germline V gene. CDR3 loop: CASRTAFGSYEQYF. The CDR3 DNA reads as TGTGCCAGCAGGACGGCTTTTGGCTCCTACGAGCAGTACTTC.

The chain is built from TRBV7-9 and TRBJ2-3, with D perhaps TRBD1 (6 bases). Germline V gives CDR1 SEHNR, CDR2 FQNEAQ (reference sequence). The V gene lost 5 bases and the J gene lost 5 bases, with 20 bases spanning the gap. The length of the CDR3 is 16 residues. In DNA, the CDR3 is TGTGCCAGCAGCCCTTGGACAGATCACCGGGAAGATACGCAGTATTTT. It translates to CASSPWTDHREDTQYF.